Detailed here is one T cell receptor beta chain. What it binds is not known. Other DNA sequences in this sample translate to the same CDR3. PCR employed 60 Vbeta and 13 Jbeta primers. TCRdb's table, derived via immunoSEQ multiplex PCR, lists solely in-frame clones and lacks some. The table lists some 48,000 clones, with roughly 26% in the top ten. There are 14 residues in the CDR3. V dropped 0 bases and J dropped 5; count of bases not matched to a gene: 2. From germline, CDR1 is MGHRA and CDR2 YSYEKL. The sample belongs to a study of cytomegalovirus exposure and HLA in healthy donors. In the study overall: Earlier results showed roughly 120 million unique TCR beta sequences derived from about 179 million T cells.

The study, taken as a whole, reports: According to the study, about 180 TCR beta chains were cytomegalovirus-associated. In vitro data verified three CMV-associated chains as specific for CMV antigens. The later analysis indicated that the majority of CMV-associated TCR beta chains appeared HLA-restricted.

The sequenced sample consisted of PBMCs. The genes are TRBV4-1 and TRBJ1-1, with 8 bases matching TRBD1. This TCR came from a middle-aged man in good health and CMV-seropositive. Here the CDR3 DNA reads TGCGCCAGCAGCCAAGACAGGGGGCGTACTGAAGCTTTCTTT. Its protein is CASSQDRGRTEAFF.